The 21 T cell receptor beta chains below come from one sample, sequenced in a study of T cells in Graves' hyperthyroidism and ophthalmopathy. Researchers took RNA transcripts and amplified the TCR beta CDR3 regions from them. The HTBI primer set was used in a first-round RT-PCR of the TCR CDR3. TCRdb processed the multiplex PCR reads anew with MiXCR; each CDR3 protein has one entry. The sample includes about 260,000 distinct CDR3 sequences, about 17% of them seen just once. The specimen sequenced was blood. Receptor source: a woman aged 18-30 years with Graves' ophthalmopathy.

This sequence joins TRBV11-2 and TRBJ2-1; D is possibly TRBD2 (6 bases). Per the germline V gene, CDR1 is SGHAT and CDR2 is FQNNGV. Deletions cut 5 bases from V and 7 bases from J, with 18 bases between. There are 15 residues in the CDR3. The CDR3, as DNA: TGTGCCAGCAGCCATAGCGGAGGGCTCGGAAATGAGCAGTTCTTC. Translating gives CASSHSGGLGNEQFF.

This clonotype was seen a handful of times. Given a much more abundant clone one base away, this may be a read error. DNA of the CDR3: TGTGCCAGCAGTTCCGGCCCGGAGACCCAGTACTTC. This gives the protein CASSSGPETQYF. The J gene is TRBJ2-5, the V gene TRBV6-5; unclear D gene. The CDR3 runs 12 residues. The V gene lost 4 bases and the J gene lost 5 bases, with 8 bases spanning the gap. The germline V gene has CDR1 MNHEY and CDR2 SVGAGI.

This clonotype was seen at least ten times. The gene calls are TRBV12-3 or TRBV12-4 and TRBJ2-3, with 7 bases identical to TRBD2. The CDR3 is made up of 16 amino acids. V trimming: 1 base; J trimming: 0 bases; junction bases outside the gene matches: 4. The CDR3, as DNA: TGTGCCAGCAGTTTAGATTTGGGGGGGAGCACAGATACGCAGTATTTT. Protein sequence: CASSLDLGGSTDTQYF.

This clonotype was seen more than once but under ten times. With a much larger clone just one base away, this may be a read error. The chain has TRBV20-1 and TRBJ1-1; 7 nucleotides match TRBD1. CDR3 length: 15 amino acids. Germline CDR1 reads DFQATT; CDR2 reads SNEGSKA (reference sequence). The CDR3 DNA reads TGCAGTGCTAGCGAGGGGGCGCGGGTGAACGCTGAAGCTTTCTTT. It specifies CSASEGARVNAEAFF.

There are many counts of this clonotype. The J gene is TRBJ1-5, the V gene TRBV20-1; D unclear. Germline lookup yields CDR1 DFQATT and CDR2 SNEGSKA (reference sequence). Trimming took off 3 bases at V and 3 bases at J, with 6 bases between the two ends. The CDR3 is made up of 12 amino acids. This chain's CDR3 is CSARQDNQPQHF. In nucleotides, the CDR3 is TGCAGTGCTAGGCAGGACAATCAGCCCCAGCATTTT.

This clonotype was counted only a few times. V gene TRBV9 combines with J gene TRBJ2-3; D possibly corresponds to TRBD2 (5 bases). CDR1 and CDR2 (germline): SGDLS, YYNGEE. The V gene lost 1 base and the J gene lost 2 bases, with 14 bases spanning the gap. The CDR3 length is 16 residues. The CDR3 bases are TGTGCCAGCAGCGTAAACGAACCGGGGTACACAGATACGCAGTATTTT. This codes for CASSVNEPGYTDTQYF.

Worth noting for this clonotype: A much larger clone lies a single base off, so this may be a read error. CDR3 protein: CASTHGTGGTQYF. The CDR3 DNA follows: TGCGCCAGCACCCACGGGACAGGGGGGACCCAGTACTTC. The chain carries TRBV5-1 and TRBJ2-5; 11 positions match TRBD1. The CDR3 runs to 13 residues. V lost 6 bases to trimming and J lost 7 bases; unmatched junction nucleotides: 5. The germline V gene has CDR1 SGHRS and CDR2 YFSETQ.

This clonotype was counted between two and nine times. V and J are TRBV28 and TRBJ2-7; 12 nucleotides align to TRBD2. The J segment lost 5 bases and the V segment lost 5 bases, leaving 1 base of the junction unmatched. This CDR3 comprises 13 residues. Germline CDR1 reads MDHEN; CDR2 reads SYDVKM. The chain's CDR3 is CASSASGGDEQYF. DNA of the CDR3: TGTGCCAGCAGTGCTAGCGGGGGGGACGAGCAGTACTTC.

At least ten counts were recorded for this clonotype. The V and J genes are TRBV7-2 and TRBJ1-2; the D gene is possibly TRBD1 (5 bases). Germline-derived CDR1 and CDR2 are SGHTA and FQGNSA. This CDR3 is built from 15 residues. Trimming stripped 5 bases from V and 7 bases from J, with 20 bases between. CDR3 region: CASSPPGTGISGYTF. CDR3 nucleotide sequence: TGTGCCAGCAGCCCCCCCGGGACGGGGATAAGTGGCTACACCTTC.

This clonotype was counted at least ten times. The rearrangement links TRBV2 to TRBJ1-2, with a possible D match to TRBD1 (5 bases). The germline gives CDR1 SNHLY, CDR2 FYNNEI. The length of the CDR3 is 12 residues. Trimming shortened V by 7 bases and J by 5 bases, and 11 bases separated the two germline ends. CDR3: CASKMTAYGYTF. For the CDR3, the DNA is TGTGCCAGCAAAATGACAGCGTATGGCTACACCTTC.

The gene calls are TRBV7-2 and TRBJ2-1; TRBD1 aligns across 9 bases. Per germline, CDR1 SGHTA and CDR2 FQGNSA. V gave up 3 bases and J gave up 5 bases; unmatched junction bases: 8. The CDR3 loop spans 16 amino acids. The CDR3 nucleotides are TGTGCCAGCAGCTTTAACAGGGGGCGGGCGGACAATGAGCAGTTCTTC. Translated: CASSFNRGRADNEQFF.

The chain carries TRBV27 and TRBJ2-1; 12 bases fit TRBD2. CDR3 length equals 17 residues. After removal of 6 bases from V and 3 bases from J, the junction contained 9 bases not matched to a gene. Germline V gives CDR1 MNHEY, CDR2 SMNVEV (reference sequence). CDR3 DNA: TGTGCCAGCAGGAGGATCGGACTAGCGGGGCTCTACAATGAGCAGTTCTTC. Its translation is CASRRIGLAGLYNEQFF.

This clonotype was recorded many times. CDR3: CASSLGVHKNIQYF. CDR3 nucleotides: TGTGCCAGCAGCTTAGGTGTGCACAAAAACATTCAGTACTTC. This chain connects TRBV7-2 to TRBJ2-4; D not resolved. Germline assignment: CDR1 SGHTA and CDR2 FQGNSA. Between the trimmed V and J ends, which lost 1 base and 3 bases, there was a span of 7 bases. The CDR3 covers 14 residues.

The chain carries TRBV2 and TRBJ1-1, with D tentatively TRBD1 (6 bases). The length of the CDR3 is 16 residues. V lost 4 bases and J lost 3, with 18 bases in between. Germline assignment: CDR1 SNHLY and CDR2 FYNNEI. CDR3 amino acids: CASSVFRGGGDTEAFF. The DNA for the CDR3 is TGTGCCAGCAGTGTGTTTAGGGGGGGGGGCGACACTGAAGCTTTCTTT.

This rearrangement joins TRBV20-1 to TRBJ2-1; 14 nucleotides align to TRBD2. After removal of 4 bases from V and 8 bases from J, the junction contained 7 bases not matched to a gene. The CDR3 totals 15 residues. Germline V gene sequence: CDR1 DFQATT, CDR2 SNEGSKA (reference sequence). In DNA form, the CDR3 reads TGCAGTGCTACCCCGAGGACTAGCGGGAGGTATGAGCAGTTCTTC. This encodes CSATPRTSGRYEQFF.

The V call is TRBV4-1, the J call TRBJ2-7, with D possibly TRBD1 on 6 matching bases. The CDR3 length is 16 residues. Germline CDR1 is MGHRA and CDR2 is YSYEKL. Trimming removed 0 bases from V and 3 bases from J, with 15 bases in between. CDR3 in amino acids: CASSQDKATGDYEQYF. In DNA, the CDR3 is TGCGCCAGCAGCCAAGATAAGGCGACAGGCGACTACGAGCAGTACTTC.

This clonotype was observed many times. The chain is built from TRBV20-1 and TRBJ1-5, with D maybe TRBD1 (6 bases). The CDR3 is made up of 13 amino acids. Trimming cost V 5 bases and J 6 bases, with 14 bases left between them. Germline values: CDR1 DFQATT, CDR2 SNEGSKA (reference sequence). The CDR3: CSALKQGGQPQHF. CDR3 DNA: TGCAGTGCTCTTAAACAGGGAGGTCAGCCCCAGCATTTT.

This clonotype was picked up many times. The gene calls are TRBV4-1 and TRBJ2-7; a weak D match, TRBD1 (6 bases). The V end was cut by 1 base, the J end by 3 bases, with 10 bases between. The CDR3 sequence is 14 residues long. Germline CDR1 MGHRA, CDR2 YSYEKL. The CDR3 loop reads CASSQVQGGYEQYF. The CDR3, as DNA: TGCGCCAGCAGCCAAGTACAGGGCGGCTACGAGCAGTACTTC.

This chain uses TRBV15 with TRBJ1-1, with 12 bases that match TRBD1. Germline V gives CDR1 LNHNV, CDR2 YYDKDF (reference sequence). The CDR3 has 16 residues. Unmatched junction bases numbered 3, after V lost 3 bases and J lost 1 base. Here the CDR3 DNA reads TGTGCCACCAGCAGGGGGACAGGGGGCGGGAACACTGAAGCTTTCTTT. This sequence encodes CATSRGTGGGNTEAFF.

This clonotype appeared many times. This chain joins TRBV4-2 and TRBJ1-1; D is uncertain. V was pared by 3 bases and J by 1 base, with 18 bases between. The CDR3 contains 17 residues. Germline V CDR1 and CDR2: LGHNA, YNFKEQ. The CDR3 DNA reads TGTGCCAGCAGCCATAGATCCGTCAGTTCGGAGAACACTGAAGCTTTCTTT. The encoded protein is CASSHRSVSSENTEAFF.

This clonotype was seen at least ten times. The chain joins TRBV18 to TRBJ2-1; D is perhaps TRBD1 (6 bases). The V gene's germline CDR1 is KGHSH and CDR2 LQKENI. The V end was cut by 5 bases, the J end by 1 base, with 15 bases between. This CDR3 region has 16 residues. CDR3 amino acids: CASSNRVFGSYNEQFF. CDR3 bases: TGTGCCAGCTCAAACAGGGTATTCGGGTCCTACAATGAGCAGTTCTTC. Using reference TRBV18 and TRBJ2-1 for the parts outside the CDR3, the full variable domain is NAGVMQNPRHLVRRRGQEARLRCSPMKGHSHVYWYRQLPEEGLKFMVYLQKENIIDESGMPKERFSAEFPKEGPSILRIQQVVRGDSAAYFCASSNRVFGSYNEQFFGPGTRLTVL.